The present T cell receptor beta chain was sequenced within a study of Ad26.COV2.S vaccination and SARS-CoV-2 variants (dated by TCRdb to the early 2020s). With regard to the full study: Vaccine-arm donors were drawn from COV1001, a multicentre, randomized, double-blind, placebo-controlled phase I-IIa trial of Ad26.COV2.S in healthy adults. Ad26.COV2.S was given intramuscularly at 5x10^10 or 1x10^11 viral particles, as a single shot or as two shots 56 days apart. The specificity and breadth of SARS-CoV-2-reactive T cell receptors after Ad26.COV2.S vaccination were assessed by TCRbeta repertoire sequencing. A total of roughly 30 samples were included in the TCR-sequenced set, comprising around 19 Ad26.COV2.S vaccine recipients, 5 placebo recipients and 8 SARS-CoV-2 convalescent individuals. Participants in the trial were split at random into five groups of five each, receiving low-dose or high-dose Ad26.COV2.S once or twice, or else placebo on both occasions. Blinding of investigators to trial group allocation was maintained during experiments and outcome assessment. Overall study results and their limits: The study was not powered for comparison of responses between vaccine doses or regimens. The authors noted that total T cell responses may have been underestimated by the TCR breadth and depth analyses. Comparable non-spike TCR breadth was observed between vaccine and placebo recipients, consistent with only spike being contained in the vaccine. Ad26.COV2.S recipients had higher spike-specific TCR breadth than placebo recipients (P = 0.0014). Substantial breadth of spike-specific CD8+ and CD4+ T cell responses was reported after vaccination.

Taken with the paper, the label for treatment or condition translates to: about 20 received Ad26.COV2.S at low or high dose, single or two shots; a few received placebo; per-sample allocation not given. For vaccine and placebo recipients, repertoires were sequenced using samples collected on day 63 after the first injection. Between 29 July and 7 August 2020, Cohort 1b enrolled 20 to 30 adults aged 18-55 years at one site in Boston, USA. Ad26.COV2.S consisted of a replication-incompetent adenovirus type 26 vector by which a prefusion-stabilized SARS-CoV-2 spike protein from the original Wuhan strain was expressed. CDR1 and CDR2 (SGHRS, YFSETQ) derive from the germline V gene. V lost 2 bases and J lost 0 bases; the stretch between them is 12 bases long. Including the terminal cysteine and phenylalanine, the CDR3 comprises 15 residues. Kept here is only the CDR3 DNA, which spans 45 bases and is read in frame from base 1.

Of note for this clone: Its antigen remains undetermined. Base qualities are not provided; no much larger clone lies one nucleotide away.

TCRbeta CDR3 regions were sequenced with the immunoSEQ Assay. After extraction, genomic DNA underwent amplification by bias-controlled multiplex PCR, followed by high-throughput sequencing. Per the authors' processing: Collapsing and filtering of sequences were performed to quantify the absolute abundance of each unique TCRbeta CDR3 region. T cell fraction was estimated by normalizing TCRbeta template counts to usable DNA, with usable DNA measured through amplification of reference genes found in all nucleated cells. Repertoire TCRs were annotated as SARS-CoV-2-specific by exact matching of V gene, CDR3 amino acid sequence and J gene to a known reactive TCR set. The reference SARS-CoV-2 TCR set was derived from MIRA and filtered for enrichment in COVID-19-positive ImmuneCODE repertoires, a step that removed public or cross-reactive TCRs. Using the MIRA antigens, annotated TCRs were further analysed by specific ORF or by position within an ORF. Breadth was defined as annotated unique rearrangements over total unique productive rearrangements; depth was the summed frequency of those rearrangements. TCR breadth was compared between groups using two-sided Wilcoxon rank-sum tests. TCRdb retrieved this table from immuneACCESS and kept in-frame rearrangements only. Not all clones are present; in checked studies, unresolved V genes account for under half, and no reason is known for the remainder. Clone size and the V and J calls come from that table; the DNA yielded D and trimming. Across this sample there are approximately 240,000 clones, with roughly 90% seen only once. Clones ranked in the top ten supply around a tenth of the sample.

Sequences were derived from peripheral blood, sampled in a trial of Ad26.COV2.S vaccine versus placebo. The V and J genes are TRBV5-1 and TRBJ2-7; perhaps TRBD1 is the D gene, with 5 bases matching. This TCR derives from a person between 18 and 65 years old who received the Ad26.COV2.S COVID-19 vaccine or a placebo. The nucleotide sequence reads TGCGCCAGCAGCTTTTCCACAGGCACCTCCTACGAGCAGTACTTC. This codes for CASSFSTGTSYEQYF.